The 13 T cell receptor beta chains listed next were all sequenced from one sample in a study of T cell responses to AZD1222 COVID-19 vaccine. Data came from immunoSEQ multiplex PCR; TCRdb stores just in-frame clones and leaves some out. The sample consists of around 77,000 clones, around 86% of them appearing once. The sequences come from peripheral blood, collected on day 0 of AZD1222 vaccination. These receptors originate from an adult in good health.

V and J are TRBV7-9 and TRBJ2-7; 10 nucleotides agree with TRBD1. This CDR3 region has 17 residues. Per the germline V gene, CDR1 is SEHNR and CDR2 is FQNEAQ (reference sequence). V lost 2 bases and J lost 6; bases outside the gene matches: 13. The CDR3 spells CASSLFAPAGTGAEQYF. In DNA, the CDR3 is TGTGCCAGCAGCTTATTCGCCCCGGCCGGGACAGGGGCCGAGCAGTACTTC. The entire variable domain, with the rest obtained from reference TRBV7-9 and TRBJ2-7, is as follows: DTGVSQNPRHKITKRGQNVTFRCDPISEHNRLYWYRQTLGQGPEFLTYFQNEAQLEKSRLLSDRFSAERPKGSFSTLEIQRTEQGDSAMYLCASSLFAPAGTGAEQYFGPGTRLTVT.

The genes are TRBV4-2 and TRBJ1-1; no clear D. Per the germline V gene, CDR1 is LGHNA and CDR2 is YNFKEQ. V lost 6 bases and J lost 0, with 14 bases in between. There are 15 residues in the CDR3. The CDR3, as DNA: TGTGCCAGCAGGCCTGGGGATTTAATGAACACTGAAGCTTTCTTT. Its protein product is CASRPGDLMNTEAFF.

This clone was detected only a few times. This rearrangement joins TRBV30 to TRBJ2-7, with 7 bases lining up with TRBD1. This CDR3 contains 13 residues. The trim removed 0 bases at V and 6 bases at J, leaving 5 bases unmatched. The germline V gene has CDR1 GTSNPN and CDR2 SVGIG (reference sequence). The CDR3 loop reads CAWSVRGPGEQYF. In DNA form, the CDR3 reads TGTGCCTGGAGTGTGAGGGGGCCGGGCGAGCAGTACTTC.

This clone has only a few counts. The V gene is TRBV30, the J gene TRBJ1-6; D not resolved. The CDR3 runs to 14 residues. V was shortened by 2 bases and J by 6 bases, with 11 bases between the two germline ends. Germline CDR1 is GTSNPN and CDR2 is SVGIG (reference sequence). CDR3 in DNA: TGTGCCTGGAGTAGTGGGCCTATTAATTCACCCCTCCACTTT. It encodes CAWSSGPINSPLHF.

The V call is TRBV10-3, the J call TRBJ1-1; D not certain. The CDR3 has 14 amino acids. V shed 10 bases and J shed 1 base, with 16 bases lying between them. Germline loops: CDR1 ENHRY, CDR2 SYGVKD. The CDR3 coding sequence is TGTGCCAGCACGTCCAGCCCATGGAACACTGAAGCTTTCTTT. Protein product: CASTSSPWNTEAFF.

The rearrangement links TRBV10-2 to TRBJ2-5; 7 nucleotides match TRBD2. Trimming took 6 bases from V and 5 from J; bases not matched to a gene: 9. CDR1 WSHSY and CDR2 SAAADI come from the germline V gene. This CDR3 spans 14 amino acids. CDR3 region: CASRAGVSGETQYF. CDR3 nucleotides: TGCGCCAGCAGGGCGGGGGTCTCGGGGGAGACCCAGTACTTC.

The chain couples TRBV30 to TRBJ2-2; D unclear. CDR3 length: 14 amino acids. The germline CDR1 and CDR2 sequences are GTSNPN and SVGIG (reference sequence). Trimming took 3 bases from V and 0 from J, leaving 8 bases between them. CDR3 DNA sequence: TGTGCCTGGAGCCCAGTCTCGAACACCGGGGAGCTGTTTTTT. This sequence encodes CAWSPVSNTGELFF.

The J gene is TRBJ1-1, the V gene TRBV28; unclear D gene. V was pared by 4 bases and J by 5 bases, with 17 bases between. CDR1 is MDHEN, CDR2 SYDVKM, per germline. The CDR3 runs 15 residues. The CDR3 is CASSSYSRVDTEAFF. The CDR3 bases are TGTGCCAGCAGTTCCTACTCAAGGGTGGATACTGAAGCTTTCTTT.

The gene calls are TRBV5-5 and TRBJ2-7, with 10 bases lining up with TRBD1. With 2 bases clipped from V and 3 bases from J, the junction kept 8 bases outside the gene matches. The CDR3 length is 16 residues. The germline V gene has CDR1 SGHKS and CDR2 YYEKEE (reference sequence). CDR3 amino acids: CASSLGWGDRGYEQYF. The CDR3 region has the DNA TGTGCCAGCAGCTTAGGATGGGGGGACAGGGGCTACGAGCAGTACTTC. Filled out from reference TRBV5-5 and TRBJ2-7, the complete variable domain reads DAGVTQSPTHLIKTRGQQVTLRCSPISGHKSVSWYQQVLGQGPQFIFQYYEKEERGRGNFPDRFSARQFPNYSSELNVNALLLGDSALYLCASSLGWGDRGYEQYFGPGTRLTVT.

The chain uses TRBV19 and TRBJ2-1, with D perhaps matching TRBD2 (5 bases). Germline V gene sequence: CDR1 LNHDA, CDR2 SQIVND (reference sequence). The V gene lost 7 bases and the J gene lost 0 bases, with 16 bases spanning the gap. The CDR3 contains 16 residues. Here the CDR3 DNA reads TGTGCCAGTAACCTCAAGACTACCAGCTCCTACAATGAGCAGTTCTTC. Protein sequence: CASNLKTTSSYNEQFF. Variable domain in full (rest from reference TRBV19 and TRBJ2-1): DGGITQSPKYLFRKEGQNVTLSCEQNLNHDAMYWYRQDPGQGLRLIYYSQIVNDFQKGDIAEGYSVSREKKESFPLTVTSAQKNPTAFYLCASNLKTTSSYNEQFFGPGTRLTVL.

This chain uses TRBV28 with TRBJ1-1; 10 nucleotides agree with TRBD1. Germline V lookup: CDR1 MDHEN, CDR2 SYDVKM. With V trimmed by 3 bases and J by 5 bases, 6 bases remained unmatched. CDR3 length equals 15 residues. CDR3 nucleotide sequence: TGTGCCAGCAGTTTTCTAGGACAGGGGGGGACTGAAGCTTTCTTT. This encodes CASSFLGQGGTEAFF.

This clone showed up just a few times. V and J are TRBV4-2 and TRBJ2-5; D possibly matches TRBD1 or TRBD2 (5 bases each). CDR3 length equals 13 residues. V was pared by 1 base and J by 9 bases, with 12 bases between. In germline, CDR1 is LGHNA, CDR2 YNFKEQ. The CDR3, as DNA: TGTGCCAGCAGCCAAGTTGGGGGTTTGGCCCAGTACTTC. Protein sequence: CASSQVGGLAQYF.

The chain's CDR3 is CASSYSPGQNTEAFF. CDR3 coding DNA: TGTGCCAGCAGTTACTCACCGGGACAGAACACTGAAGCTTTCTTT. This sequence joins TRBV6-5 and TRBJ1-1; tentative D call: TRBD1 (6 bases). Germline CDR1 is MNHEY and CDR2 is SVGAGI. This CDR3 is 15 amino acids long. Trimming left V 0 bases short and J 1 base short, with 9 bases between.